The T cell receptor (beta chain) under discussion was sequenced for a study of blood T cell repertoires in COVID-19. Looking at the study overall: Both acute and convalescent COVID-19 samples were obtained from the United States, Italy and Spain. Sources were T cells, B-cell-depleted T cells, or PBMCs; the material itself was cDNA or gDNA.

CDR1 and CDR2 from the germline V gene are SGDLS and YYNGEE. The CDR3 is 18 residues long. The V end lost 3 bases, the J end lost 4 bases, and 23 bases lay between the germline ends. Authors' processing steps: Nucleated cell number was recorded as an estimate derived from reference gene primer amplification. Method: immunoSEQ multiplex PCR; TCRdb's copy keeps in-frame clones and lacks some. The V and J calls and the clone size are those of that table, but D and trimming were determined from the DNA. In the table there are more than 75,000 clones, 86% of which are singletons. Source material: peripheral blood. The receptor was derived from a man older than 75 with active or convalescent COVID-19. This chain uses TRBV9 with TRBJ1-3; D possibly corresponds to TRBD1 (5 bases). CDR3 sequence: CASSEGIGALRGGNTIYF. The CDR3 region has the DNA TGTGCCAGCAGCGAGGGGATCGGGGCCCTTCGGGGGGGAAACACCATATATTTT. Supplemented by reference TRBV9 and TRBJ1-3, the full variable domain reads DSGVTQTPKHLITATGQRVTLRCSPRSGDLSVYWYQQSLDQGLQFLIQYYNGEERAKGNILERFSAQQFPDLHSELNLSSLELGDSALYFCASSEGIGALRGGNTIYFGEGSWLTVV.